This entry lists 16 T cell receptor beta chains sequenced from one sample in a study of cytomegalovirus exposure and HLA in healthy donors. PCR was performed using 60 Vbeta and 13 Jbeta primers. Some clones are missing from TCRdb's copy, which holds only in-frame ones; the method was immunoSEQ multiplex PCR. The table lists around 200,000 clones, approximately 79% of them singletons. The sequenced material came from PBMCs. The receptors shown here come from a young man in good health and CMV-seronegative.

The chain carries TRBV10-3 and TRBJ2-3; the D is unclear. CDR1 and CDR2 from the germline V gene are ENHRY and SYGVKD. Trimming took 2 bases from V and 6 from J, leaving 6 bases between them. The CDR3 consists of 12 residues. CDR3: CAISEVEDTQYF. CDR3 nucleotide sequence: TGTGCCATCAGTGAGGTGGAGGATACGCAGTATTTT.

The chain carries TRBV5-6 and TRBJ1-2; 12 bases align to TRBD1. Looked up from germline, CDR1 is SGHDT and CDR2 is YYEEEE. This CDR3 is 16 amino acids long. The ends lost 4 bases at V and 5 bases at J; junction bases unmatched: 9. This CDR3 reads CASSGGTGGLGYGYTF. CDR3 DNA sequence: TGTGCCAGCAGCGGCGGGACAGGGGGCCTTGGATATGGCTACACCTTC. Using reference TRBV5-6 and TRBJ1-2 for the parts outside the CDR3, the full variable domain is DAGVTQSPTHLIKTRGQQVTLRCSPKSGHDTVSWYQQALGQGPQFIFQYYEEEERQRGNFPDRFSGHQFPNYSSELNVNALLLGDSALYLCASSGGTGGLGYGYTFGSGTRLTVV.

This clone occurred once. For the CDR3, the DNA is TGTGCCATCAGTGTCAGGATCTTGGACACTGAAGCTTTCTTT. The encoded protein is CAISVRILDTEAFF. This chain links TRBV10-3 with TRBJ1-1; D call uncertain. Trimming shortened V by 4 bases and J by 3 bases, and 12 bases separated the two germline ends. Germline lookup yields CDR1 ENHRY and CDR2 SYGVKD. CDR3 length equals 14 residues.

The rearrangement links TRBV6-5 to TRBJ1-1; the D gene is possibly TRBD1 (5 bases). Between the trimmed V and J ends, which lost 2 bases and 4 bases, there was a span of 14 bases. The germline gives CDR1 MNHEY, CDR2 SVGAGI. The CDR3 loop spans 15 amino acids. CDR3 region: CASSYRGVRVTEAFF. Here the CDR3 DNA reads TGTGCCAGCAGTTACCGCGGGGTCAGGGTCACTGAAGCTTTCTTT.

The chain recombines TRBV27 with TRBJ2-5; 8 nucleotides match TRBD2. V gave up 3 bases and J gave up 4 bases; unmatched junction bases: 7. The CDR3 is 15 residues long. Germline V gene sequence: CDR1 MNHEY, CDR2 SMNVEV (reference sequence). The CDR3 here is CASSFQSGSLETQYF. As DNA, the CDR3 is TGTGCCAGCAGTTTCCAGAGCGGGAGTTTAGAGACCCAGTACTTC.

This clone was observed a single time. The V gene is TRBV11-3, the J gene TRBJ2-3; 8 bases are shared with TRBD2. The CDR3 loop spans 17 amino acids. V gave up 3 bases and J gave up 2 bases; unmatched junction bases: 10. Germline assignment: CDR1 SGHNT and CDR2 YENEEA. DNA of the CDR3: TGTGCCAGCAGCTTTGGCGGGGGGCTTGGGGACACAGATACGCAGTATTTT. Translation: CASSFGGGLGDTDTQYF.

The J gene is TRBJ2-7, the V gene TRBV7-9; 10 bases fit TRBD1. The germline gives CDR1 SEHNR, CDR2 FQNEAQ (reference sequence). The CDR3 totals 14 residues. Germline trimming cut 3 bases from V and 6 bases from J; bases unmatched to any gene: 5. DNA of the CDR3: TGTGCCAGCAGCTTGGGACAGGGGCCAGGCGAGCAGTACTTC. It is translated as CASSLGQGPGEQYF.

The chain carries TRBV21-1 and TRBJ2-3; the table's TRBD2 call for D was not verified on the DNA. TRBV21-1 is flagged as a pseudogene. CDR3 size: 17 residues. For the CDR3, the DNA is TGTGCCAGCAGCACGCGACTAGCGGGGGTAAGCACAGATACGCAGTATTTT. It is translated as CASSTRLAGVSTDTQYF.

This CDR3 is CASSLGQGVNQPQHF. In DNA, the CDR3 is TGCGCCAGCAGCTTGGGACAGGGCGTCAATCAGCCCCAGCATTTT. This rearrangement joins TRBV5-1 to TRBJ1-5; 7 nucleotides agree with TRBD1. The CDR3 is 15 residues long. Germline-derived CDR1 and CDR2 are SGHRS and YFSETQ. V gave up 0 bases and J gave up 3 bases; unmatched junction bases: 3.

The chain combines TRBV9 with TRBJ2-1, with a tentative D call TRBD2 (5 bases). V lost 3 bases, J lost 0 bases, and 22 bases lay in between. Germline values: CDR1 SGDLS, CDR2 YYNGEE. The CDR3 runs to 19 residues. The CDR3 region has the DNA TGTGCCAGCAGCGGATCCGGGCCCCTTGGAGGTGGCTCCTACAATGAGCAGTTCTTC. Translated: CASSGSGPLGGGSYNEQFF.

The V and J genes are TRBV7-9 and TRBJ2-2; no firm D call. The CDR3 spans 14 residues. Trimming cost V 2 bases and J 5 bases, with 9 bases left between them. Germline CDR1 reads SEHNR; CDR2 reads FQNEAQ (reference sequence). CDR3 region: CASSLRSLTGELFF. The CDR3, as DNA: TGTGCCAGCAGCTTACGCAGTTTGACCGGGGAGCTGTTTTTT.

The chain carries TRBV7-9 and TRBJ1-1; 7 bases align to TRBD1. In germline, CDR1 is SEHNR, CDR2 FQNEAQ (reference sequence). The ends lost 5 bases at V and 2 bases at J; junction bases unmatched: 11. This CDR3 is built from 16 residues. CDR3 DNA sequence: TGTGCCAGCAGCCCCCGACAGGGCCCACCTAACACTGAAGCTTTCTTT. It translates to CASSPRQGPPNTEAFF.

This chain links TRBV19 with TRBJ2-1, with 12 positions matching TRBD2. V gave up 6 bases and J gave up 5 bases; unmatched junction bases: 2. This CDR3 region has 14 residues. Germline V lookup: CDR1 LNHDA, CDR2 SQIVND (reference sequence). CDR3 loop: CASRLAGGDNEQFF. DNA for the CDR3: TGTGCCAGTAGGCTAGCGGGAGGGGACAATGAGCAGTTCTTC.

The chain couples TRBV7-3 to TRBJ2-1, with TRBD2 matching over 8 bases. V lost 5 bases to trimming and J lost 4 bases; unmatched junction nucleotides: 10. CDR1 is SGHTA, CDR2 FQGTGA, per germline. The CDR3 is 16 residues long. CDR3 residues: CASSLTRLAGYNEQFF. DNA of the CDR3: TGTGCCAGCAGCCTCACACGTCTAGCGGGTTACAATGAGCAGTTCTTC.

The J gene is TRBJ2-5, the V gene TRBV9; the match to TRBD2 covers 10 bases. Germline V gene sequence: CDR1 SGDLS, CDR2 YYNGEE. J lost 2 bases, V lost 6 bases, and 7 bases had no gene match. This CDR3 region has 15 residues. DNA for the CDR3: TGTGCCAGCACCCCGGGACTAGCGTTACAAGAGACCCAGTACTTC. It specifies CASTPGLALQETQYF.

The J gene is TRBJ2-7, the V gene TRBV2, with 14 nucleotides matching TRBD2. J lost 2 bases, V lost 2 bases, and 5 bases had no gene match. The CDR3 is made up of 17 amino acids. Germline CDR1 SNHLY, CDR2 FYNNEI. CDR3 protein: CASSEPGLAGGTYEQYF. In DNA, the CDR3 is TGTGCCAGCAGTGAACCCGGACTAGCGGGAGGAACCTACGAGCAGTACTTC.